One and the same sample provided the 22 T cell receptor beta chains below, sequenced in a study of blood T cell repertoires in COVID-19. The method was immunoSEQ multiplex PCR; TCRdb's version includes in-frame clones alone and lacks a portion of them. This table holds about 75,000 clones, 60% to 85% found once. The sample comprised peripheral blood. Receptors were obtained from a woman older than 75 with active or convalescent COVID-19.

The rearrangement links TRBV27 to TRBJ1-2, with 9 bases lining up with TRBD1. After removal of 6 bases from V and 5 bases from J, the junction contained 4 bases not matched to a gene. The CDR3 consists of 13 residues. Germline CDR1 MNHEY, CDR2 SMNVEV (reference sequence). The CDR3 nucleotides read TGTGCCAGCAGACATGACAGGGGGTATGGCTACACCTTC. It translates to CASRHDRGYGYTF.

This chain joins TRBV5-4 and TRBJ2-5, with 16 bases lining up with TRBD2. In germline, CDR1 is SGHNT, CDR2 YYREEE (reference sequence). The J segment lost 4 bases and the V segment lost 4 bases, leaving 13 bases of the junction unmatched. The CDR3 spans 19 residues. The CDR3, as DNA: TGTGCCAGCAGCGAACCCGGGACTAGCGGGGGGGCCTTGGGAGAGACCCAGTACTTC. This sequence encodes CASSEPGTSGGALGETQYF.

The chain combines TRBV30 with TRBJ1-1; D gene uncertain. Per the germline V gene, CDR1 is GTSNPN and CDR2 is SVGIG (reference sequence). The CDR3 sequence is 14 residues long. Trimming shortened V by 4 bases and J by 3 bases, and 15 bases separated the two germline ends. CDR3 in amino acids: CAWKFERVHTEAFF. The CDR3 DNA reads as TGTGCCTGGAAATTCGAGAGGGTACACACTGAAGCTTTCTTT.

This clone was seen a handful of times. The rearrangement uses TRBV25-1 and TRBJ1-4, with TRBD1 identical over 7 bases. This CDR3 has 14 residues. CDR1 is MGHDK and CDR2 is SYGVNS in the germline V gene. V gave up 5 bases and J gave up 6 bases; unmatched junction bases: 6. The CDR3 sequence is CASSPGQRDEKLFF. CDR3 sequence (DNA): TGTGCCAGCAGTCCGGGACAGCGGGATGAAAAACTGTTTTTT.

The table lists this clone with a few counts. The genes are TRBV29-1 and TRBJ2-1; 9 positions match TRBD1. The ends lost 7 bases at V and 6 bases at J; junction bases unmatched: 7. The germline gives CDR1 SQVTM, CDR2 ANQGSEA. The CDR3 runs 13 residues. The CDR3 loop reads CSGSGQGRNEQFF. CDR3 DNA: TGCAGCGGGTCGGGACAGGGCCGCAATGAGCAGTTCTTC.

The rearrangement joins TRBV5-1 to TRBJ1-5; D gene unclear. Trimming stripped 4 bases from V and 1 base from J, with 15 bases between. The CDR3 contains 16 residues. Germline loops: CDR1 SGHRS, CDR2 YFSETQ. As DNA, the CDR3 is TGCGCCAGCAGCCTAGACCCATCTGGGAGCAATCAGCCCCAGCATTTT. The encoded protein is CASSLDPSGSNQPQHF.

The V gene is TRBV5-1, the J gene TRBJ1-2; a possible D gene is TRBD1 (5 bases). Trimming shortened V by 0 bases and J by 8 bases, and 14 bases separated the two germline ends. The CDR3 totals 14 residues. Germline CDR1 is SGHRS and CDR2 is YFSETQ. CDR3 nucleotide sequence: TGCGCCAGCAGCTTGGAACCGACAGTGAGGGGCTACACCTTC. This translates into CASSLEPTVRGYTF.

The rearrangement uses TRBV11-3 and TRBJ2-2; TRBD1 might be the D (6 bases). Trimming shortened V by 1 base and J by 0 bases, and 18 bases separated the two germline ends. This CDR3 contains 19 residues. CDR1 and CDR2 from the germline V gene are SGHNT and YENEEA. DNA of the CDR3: TGTGCCAGCAGCTTAGCGCCCGGGACACCCCCCCCGAACACCGGGGAGCTGTTTTTT. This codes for CASSLAPGTPPPNTGELFF.

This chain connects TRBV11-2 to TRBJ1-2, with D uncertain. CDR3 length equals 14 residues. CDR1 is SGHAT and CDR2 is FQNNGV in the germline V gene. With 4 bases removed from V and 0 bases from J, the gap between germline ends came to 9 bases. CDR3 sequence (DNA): TGTGCCAGCAGCTCCATTTCAGCTAACTATGGCTACACCTTC. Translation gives CASSSISANYGYTF.

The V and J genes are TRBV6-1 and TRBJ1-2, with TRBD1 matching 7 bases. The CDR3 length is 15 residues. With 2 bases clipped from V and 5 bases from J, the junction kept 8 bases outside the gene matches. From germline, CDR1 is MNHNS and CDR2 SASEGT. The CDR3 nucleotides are TGTGCCAGCAGTGAATCGGGCAGGGGGTCTTATGGCTACACCTTC. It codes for CASSESGRGSYGYTF.

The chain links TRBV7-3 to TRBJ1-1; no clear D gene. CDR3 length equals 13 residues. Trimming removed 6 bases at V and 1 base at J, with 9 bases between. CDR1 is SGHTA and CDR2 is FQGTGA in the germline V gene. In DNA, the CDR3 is TGTGCCAGCAGTTACAGCCCGAACACTGAAGCTTTCTTT. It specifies CASSYSPNTEAFF.

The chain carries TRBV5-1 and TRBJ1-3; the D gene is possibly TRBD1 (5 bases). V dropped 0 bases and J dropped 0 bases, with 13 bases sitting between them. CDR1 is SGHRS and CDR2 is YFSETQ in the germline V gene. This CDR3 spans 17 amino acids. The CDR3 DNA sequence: TGCGCCAGCAGCTTGGGCGGGGGGGTCGGCTCTGGAAACACCATATATTTT. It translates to CASSLGGGVGSGNTIYF.

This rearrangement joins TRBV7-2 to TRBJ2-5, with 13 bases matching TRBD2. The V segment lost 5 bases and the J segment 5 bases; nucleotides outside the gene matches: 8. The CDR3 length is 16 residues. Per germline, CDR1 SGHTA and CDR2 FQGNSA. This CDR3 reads CASSPVGLAGLETQYF. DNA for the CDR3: TGTGCCAGCAGCCCCGTGGGACTAGCGGGACTGGAGACCCAGTACTTC.

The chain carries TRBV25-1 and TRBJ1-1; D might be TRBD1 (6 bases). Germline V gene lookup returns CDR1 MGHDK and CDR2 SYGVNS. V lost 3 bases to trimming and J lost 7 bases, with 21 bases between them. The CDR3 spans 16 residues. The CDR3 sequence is CASSEGTLVQGYEAFF. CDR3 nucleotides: TGTGCCAGCAGTGAGGGCACCCTTGTTCAGGGGTATGAAGCTTTCTTT.

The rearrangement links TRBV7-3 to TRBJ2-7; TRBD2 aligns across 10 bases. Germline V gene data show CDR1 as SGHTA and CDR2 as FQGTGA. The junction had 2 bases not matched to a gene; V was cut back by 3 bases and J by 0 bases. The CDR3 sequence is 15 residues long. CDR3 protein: CASSFIAGGSYEQYF. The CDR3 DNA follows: TGTGCCAGCAGCTTTATAGCGGGGGGCTCCTACGAGCAGTACTTC.

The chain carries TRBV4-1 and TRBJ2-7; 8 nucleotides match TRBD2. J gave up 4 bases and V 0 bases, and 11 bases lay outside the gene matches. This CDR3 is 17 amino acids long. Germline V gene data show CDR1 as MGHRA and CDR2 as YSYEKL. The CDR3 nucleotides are TGCGCCAGCAGCCAAGATCATGTAAGCGGGAGTGATTACGAGCAGTACTTC. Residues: CASSQDHVSGSDYEQYF.

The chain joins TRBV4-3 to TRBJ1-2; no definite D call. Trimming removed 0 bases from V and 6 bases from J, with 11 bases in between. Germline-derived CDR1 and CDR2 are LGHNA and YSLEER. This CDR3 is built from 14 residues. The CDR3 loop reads CASSQEMGYNGYTF. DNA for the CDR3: TGCGCCAGCAGCCAAGAAATGGGCTATAATGGCTACACCTTC.

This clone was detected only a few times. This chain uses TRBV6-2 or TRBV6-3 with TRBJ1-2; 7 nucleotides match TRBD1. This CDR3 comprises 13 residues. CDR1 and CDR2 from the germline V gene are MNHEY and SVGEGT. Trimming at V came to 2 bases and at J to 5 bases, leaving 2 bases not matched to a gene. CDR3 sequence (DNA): TGTGCCAGCAGTTACCAGACAGGGTATGGCTACACCTTC. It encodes CASSYQTGYGYTF.

The CDR3 is CASSLTGTSGVNQRGNTGELFF. Here the CDR3 DNA reads TGTGCCAGCAGTCTCACCGGGACTAGCGGGGTAAACCAACGAGGAAACACCGGGGAGCTGTTTTTT. The chain combines TRBV28 with TRBJ2-2; 13 bases fit TRBD2. Trimming at V came to 5 bases and at J to 2 bases, leaving 20 bases not matched to a gene. There are 22 residues in the CDR3. CDR1 is MDHEN and CDR2 is SYDVKM in the germline V gene.

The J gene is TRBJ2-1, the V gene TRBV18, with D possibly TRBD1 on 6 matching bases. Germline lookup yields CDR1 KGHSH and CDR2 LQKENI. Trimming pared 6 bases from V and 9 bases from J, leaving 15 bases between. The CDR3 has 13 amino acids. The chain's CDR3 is CASSILQGSEQFF. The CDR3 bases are TGTGCCAGCTCCATCCTACAGGGAAGTGAGCAGTTCTTC.

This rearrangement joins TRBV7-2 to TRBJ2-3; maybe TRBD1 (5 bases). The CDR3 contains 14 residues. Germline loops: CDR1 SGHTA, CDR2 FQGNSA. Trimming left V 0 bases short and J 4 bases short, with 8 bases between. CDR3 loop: CASSLARVADTQYF. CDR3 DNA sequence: TGTGCCAGCAGCTTAGCCAGGGTTGCAGATACGCAGTATTTT.

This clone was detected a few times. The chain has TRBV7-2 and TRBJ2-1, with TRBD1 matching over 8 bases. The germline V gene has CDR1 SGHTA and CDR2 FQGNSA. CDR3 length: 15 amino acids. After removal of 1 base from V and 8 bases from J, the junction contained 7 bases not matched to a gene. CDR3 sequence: CASSLDRGRGYEQFF. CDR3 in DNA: TGTGCCAGCAGCTTAGACAGGGGGAGAGGGTATGAGCAGTTCTTC.